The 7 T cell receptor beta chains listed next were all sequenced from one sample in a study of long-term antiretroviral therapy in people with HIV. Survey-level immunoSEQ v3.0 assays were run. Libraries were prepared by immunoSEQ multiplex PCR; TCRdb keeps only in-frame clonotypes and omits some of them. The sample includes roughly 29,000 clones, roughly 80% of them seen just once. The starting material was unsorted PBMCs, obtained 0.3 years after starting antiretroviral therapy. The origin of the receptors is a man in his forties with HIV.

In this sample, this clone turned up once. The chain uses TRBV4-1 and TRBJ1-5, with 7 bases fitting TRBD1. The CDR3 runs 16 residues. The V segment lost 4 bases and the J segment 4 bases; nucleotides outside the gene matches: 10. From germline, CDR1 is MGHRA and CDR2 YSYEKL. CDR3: CASSPLGQEINQPQHF. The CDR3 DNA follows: TGCGCCAGCAGCCCACTTGGACAGGAGATAAATCAGCCCCAGCATTTT.

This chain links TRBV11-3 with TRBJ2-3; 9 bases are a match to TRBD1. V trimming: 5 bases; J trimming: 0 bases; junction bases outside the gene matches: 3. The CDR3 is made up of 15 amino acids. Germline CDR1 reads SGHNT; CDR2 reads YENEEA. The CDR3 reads CASSQGTGSTDTQYF. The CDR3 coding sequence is TGTGCCAGCAGCCAGGGGACAGGGAGCACAGATACGCAGTATTTT.

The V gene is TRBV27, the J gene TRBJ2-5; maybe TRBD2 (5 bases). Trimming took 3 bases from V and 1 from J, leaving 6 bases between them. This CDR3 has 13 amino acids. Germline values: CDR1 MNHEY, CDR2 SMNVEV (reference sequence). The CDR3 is CASSLRAQETQYF. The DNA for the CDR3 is TGTGCCAGCAGTTTGAGGGCCCAAGAGACCCAGTACTTC.

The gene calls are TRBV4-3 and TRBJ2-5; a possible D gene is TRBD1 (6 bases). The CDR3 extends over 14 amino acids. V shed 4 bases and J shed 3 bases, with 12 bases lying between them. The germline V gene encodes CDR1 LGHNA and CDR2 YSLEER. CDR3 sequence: CASSRAAGEETQYF. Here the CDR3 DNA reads TGCGCCAGCAGCCGGGCCGCAGGGGAAGAGACCCAGTACTTC.

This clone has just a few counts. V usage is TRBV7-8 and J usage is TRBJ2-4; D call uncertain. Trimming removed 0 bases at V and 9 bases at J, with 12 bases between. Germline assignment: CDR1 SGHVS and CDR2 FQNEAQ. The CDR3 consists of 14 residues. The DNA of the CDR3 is TGTGCCAGCAGCTTAGCTCCTGGTAACGGCATTCAGTACTTC. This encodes CASSLAPGNGIQYF.

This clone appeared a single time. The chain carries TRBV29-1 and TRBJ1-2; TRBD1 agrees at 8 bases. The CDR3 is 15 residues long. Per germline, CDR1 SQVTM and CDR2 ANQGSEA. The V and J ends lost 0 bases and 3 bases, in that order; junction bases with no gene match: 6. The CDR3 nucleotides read TGCAGCGTTGAAGACCCCGACAGGGGATACTATGGCTACACCTTC. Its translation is CSVEDPDRGYYGYTF.

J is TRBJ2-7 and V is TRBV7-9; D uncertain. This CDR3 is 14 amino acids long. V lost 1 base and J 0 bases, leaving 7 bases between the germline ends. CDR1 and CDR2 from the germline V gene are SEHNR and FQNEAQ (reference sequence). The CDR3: CASSLVSSSYEQYF. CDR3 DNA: TGTGCCAGCAGCTTAGTCAGTAGCTCCTACGAGCAGTACTTC.